This record covers a single T cell receptor beta chain. Here immunoSEQ multiplex PCR was the method, and the copy in TCRdb shows in-frame clones only, minus some. Among more than 45,000 clones listed, around 92% were seen once. Germline loops: CDR1 SQVTM, CDR2 ANQGSEA. V was shortened by 1 base and J by 0 bases, with 7 bases between the two germline ends. CDR3 length: 13 residues. This entry comes from a study of technical replicates of blood from a few donors. Sequenced material: PBMCs. The chain uses TRBV29-1 and TRBJ2-7; D remains ambiguous. This sequence was found in a human donor in good health. Some clones in this sample may be carry-over from other donors' samples. CDR3 protein: CSVEGQNSYEQYF. The CDR3, as DNA: TGCAGCGTTGAAGGCCAGAACTCCTACGAGCAGTACTTC.